This TCR beta chain comes out of a study of shared clonotypes between healthy human individuals. Points from the study as a whole: Naive subsets typically showed greater estimated richness than memory subsets. Sampling covered nothing but blood. Tissue TCR repertoires likely differ from those found in blood.

Details on this clone: Antigen specificity is unknown. The sample holds other DNA sequences that translate to the same CDR3.

Naivety among CD8 cells was defined by CD45RO negativity and positive CCR7 selection, thereby excluding terminally differentiated effector memory CD45RA+ cells. Sequenced by immunoSEQ multiplex PCR; TCRdb stores in-frame clones only, minus some. The table lists over 750,000 clones, about 97% of them singletons, with about 0.21% in the top ten. Germline V gene lookup returns CDR1 MNHEY and CDR2 SMNVEV (reference sequence). J lost 4 bases, V lost 6 bases, and 8 bases had no gene match. The CDR3 loop spans 14 amino acids. Sequencing was carried out using naive CD8+ T cells sorted from blood. This TCR came from a man younger than 45 in good health. The chain combines TRBV27 with TRBJ1-1; 7 bases are a match to TRBD1. The CDR3 bases are TGTGCCAGCAGCTTAAGGGGGCGAGGCACTGAAGCTTTCTTT. It is translated as CASSLRGRGTEAFF.